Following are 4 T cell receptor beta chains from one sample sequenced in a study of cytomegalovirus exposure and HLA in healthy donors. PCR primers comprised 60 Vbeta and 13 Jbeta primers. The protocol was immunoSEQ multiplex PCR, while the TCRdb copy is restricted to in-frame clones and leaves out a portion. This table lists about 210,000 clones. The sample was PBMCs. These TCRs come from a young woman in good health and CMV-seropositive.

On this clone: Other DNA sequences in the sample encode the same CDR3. CDR3 coding DNA: TGCAGCGTGAGCGGAACAAGCACAGATACGCAGTATTTT. Encoded protein: CSVSGTSTDTQYF. This chain links TRBV29-1 with TRBJ2-3; tentative D call: TRBD2 (5 bases). The V gene's germline CDR1 is SQVTM and CDR2 ANQGSEA. V lost 6 bases to trimming and J lost 0 bases, with 10 bases between them. CDR3 size: 13 residues.

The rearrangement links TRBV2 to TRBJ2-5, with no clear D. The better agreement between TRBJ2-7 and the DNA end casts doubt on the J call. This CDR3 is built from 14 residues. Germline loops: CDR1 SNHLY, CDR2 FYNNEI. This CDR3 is CASSGFMPGYEQYF. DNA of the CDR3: TGTGCCAGCAGTGGTTTCATGCCAGGCTACGAGCAGTACTTC.

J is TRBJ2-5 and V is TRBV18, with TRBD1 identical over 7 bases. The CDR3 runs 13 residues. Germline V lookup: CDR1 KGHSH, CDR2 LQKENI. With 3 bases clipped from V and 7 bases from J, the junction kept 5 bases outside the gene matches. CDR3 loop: CASSPGQTSTQYF. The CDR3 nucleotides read TGTGCCAGCTCACCGGGACAGACTTCGACCCAGTACTTC. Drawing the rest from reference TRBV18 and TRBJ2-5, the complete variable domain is NAGVMQNPRHLVRRRGQEARLRCSPMKGHSHVYWYRQLPEEGLKFMVYLQKENIIDESGMPKERFSAEFPKEGPSILRIQQVVRGDSAAYFCASSPGQTSTQYFGPGTRLLVL.

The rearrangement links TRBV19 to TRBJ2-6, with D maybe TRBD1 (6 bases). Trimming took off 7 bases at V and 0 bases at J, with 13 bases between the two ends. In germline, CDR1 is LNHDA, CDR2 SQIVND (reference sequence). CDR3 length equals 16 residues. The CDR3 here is CASKWTDGSGANVLTF. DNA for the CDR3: TGTGCCAGTAAATGGACAGACGGCTCTGGGGCCAACGTCCTGACTTTC.